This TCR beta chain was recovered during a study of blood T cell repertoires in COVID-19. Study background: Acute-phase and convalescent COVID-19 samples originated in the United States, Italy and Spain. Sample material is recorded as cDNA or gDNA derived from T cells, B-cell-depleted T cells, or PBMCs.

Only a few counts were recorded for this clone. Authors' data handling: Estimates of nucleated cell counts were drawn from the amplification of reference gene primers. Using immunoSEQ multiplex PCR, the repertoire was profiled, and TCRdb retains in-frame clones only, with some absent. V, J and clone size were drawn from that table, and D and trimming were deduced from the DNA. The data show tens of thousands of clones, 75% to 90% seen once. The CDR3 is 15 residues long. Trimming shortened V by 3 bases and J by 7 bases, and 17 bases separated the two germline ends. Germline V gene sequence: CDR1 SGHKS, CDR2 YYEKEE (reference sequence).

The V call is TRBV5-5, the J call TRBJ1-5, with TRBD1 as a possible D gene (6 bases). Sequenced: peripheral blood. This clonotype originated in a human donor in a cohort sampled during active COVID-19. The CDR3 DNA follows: TGTGCCAGCAGCTGGATTCCAGGGGAGGGACAGCCCCAGCATTTT. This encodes CASSWIPGEGQPQHF. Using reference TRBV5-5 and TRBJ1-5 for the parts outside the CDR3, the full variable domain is DAGVTQSPTHLIKTRGQQVTLRCSPISGHKSVSWYQQVLGQGPQFIFQYYEKEERGRGNFPDRFSARQFPNYSSELNVNALLLGDSALYLCASSWIPGEGQPQHFGDGTRLSIL.